The 26 T cell receptor beta chains below were found in one sample sequenced in a study of regulatory T cells in long-lasting Graves disease. Time point reported: newly diagnosed GD, antithyroid drugs for less than 3 months. PBMCs were the source of the RNA used for TCR sequencing. Researchers made TCR beta libraries by using iRepertoire HTBI primers and running Arm-PCR on CDR3 regions. Using its own MiXCR run on the multiplex PCR reads, TCRdb lists one record per CDR3 protein. The repertoire has around 420,000 distinct CDR3 sequences, around 15% of them found once; the top ten carry approximately 22%. The sequencing here drew on peripheral blood mononuclear cells (PBMCs), taken at new diagnosis, from a patient treated with antithyroid drugs. Receptors originate from a female donor with Graves disease.

This clonotype was observed at least ten times. The chain uses TRBV10-3 and TRBJ1-1; D is uncertain. The CDR3 runs 14 residues. V was shortened by 4 bases and J by 3 bases, with 12 bases between the two germline ends. The germline CDR1 and CDR2 sequences are ENHRY and SYGVKD. This chain's CDR3 is CAISGAGIYTEAFF. As DNA, the CDR3 is TGTGCCATCAGTGGGGCCGGAATTTACACTGAAGCTTTCTTT.

This chain joins TRBV6-1 and TRBJ2-2; D tentatively reads TRBD1 or TRBD2 (6 bases each). The V gene lost 7 bases and the J gene lost 5 bases, with 14 bases spanning the gap. Germline CDR1 and CDR2: MNHNS and SASEGT. This CDR3 has 14 amino acids. This CDR3 is CASNALGGTGELFF. CDR3 DNA sequence: TGTGCCAGCAACGCGCTAGGGGGGACCGGGGAGCTGTTTTTT.

The table lists this clonotype with many counts. The CDR3, as DNA: TGTGCCAGCAGTCCGGCGAGGGAGAACACTGAAGCTTTCTTT. Protein sequence: CASSPARENTEAFF. The genes are TRBV6-1 and TRBJ1-1; unclear D gene. This CDR3 is built from 14 residues. The V gene lost 5 bases and the J gene lost 1 base, with 11 bases spanning the gap. Per the germline V gene, CDR1 is MNHNS and CDR2 is SASEGT.

This clonotype was counted many times. CDR3 sequence reads: CASKSSIIDPNQETQYF. CDR3 sequence (DNA): TGTGCCAGCAAAAGTAGCATTATCGATCCGAACCAAGAGACCCAGTACTTC. The rearrangement uses TRBV7-9 and TRBJ2-5; D gene unclear. The germline V gene has CDR1 SEHNR and CDR2 FQNEAQ (reference sequence). This CDR3 region has 17 residues. With 7 bases removed from V and 0 bases from J, the gap between germline ends came to 21 bases.

This clonotype was found many times. The CDR3, as DNA: TGTGCCAGCAGCGAAACAGGGGAGTTTGGCTATGGCTACACCTTC. Its translation is CASSETGEFGYGYTF. This chain links TRBV7-3 with TRBJ1-2; 7 bases fit TRBD1. V was pared by 5 bases and J by 4 bases, with 10 bases of the junction left unmatched. There are 15 residues in the CDR3. The germline gives CDR1 SGHTA, CDR2 FQGTGA.

This clonotype was observed a few times. A read error may produce the germline difference seen at one junction end. V gene TRBV7-2 combines with J gene TRBJ2-5; D is uncertain. The V gene's germline CDR1 is SGHTA and CDR2 FQGNSA. The CDR3 extends over 14 amino acids. The CDR3 reads CVSSRRSSQETQYF. Written as DNA, the CDR3 is TGTGTCAGCAGCCGTAGATCCTCACAAGAGACCCAGTACTTC.

In its sample, this clonotype was seen many times. V usage is TRBV20-1 and J usage is TRBJ2-3; TRBD2 might be the D (5 bases). Germline lookup yields CDR1 DFQATT and CDR2 SNEGSKA (reference sequence). Trimming stripped 6 bases from V and 0 bases from J, with 19 bases between. This CDR3 has 16 residues. CDR3 in DNA: TGCAGTGCCGGGCCCCCGGACTGGGCTAGCACAGATACGCAGTATTTT. Its protein product is CSAGPPDWASTDTQYF.

This clonotype was seen ten or more times. The chain employs TRBV27 and TRBJ2-3, with 9 bases fitting TRBD1. This CDR3 region has 14 residues. Germline assignment: CDR1 MNHEY and CDR2 SMNVEV (reference sequence). J lost 2 bases, V lost 6 bases, and 3 bases had no gene match. CDR3 nucleotide sequence: TGTGCCAGCAGCTGGACAGGGGCCACAGATACGCAGTATTTT. It encodes CASSWTGATDTQYF.

As concerns this clonotype: This likely reflects a read error, since a far larger clone is one base away. The chain is built from TRBV28 and TRBJ2-3; 10 bases are shared with TRBD1. The J call may be faulty, since TRBJ2-1 better matches the DNA end. The CDR3 runs 15 residues. The germline CDR1 and CDR2 sequences are MDHEN and SYDVKM. CDR3 residues: CASRYGDRGSDEQFF. As DNA, the CDR3 is TGTGCCAGCAGATACGGGGACAGGGGAAGCGATGAGCAGTTCTTC.

J is TRBJ1-2 and V is TRBV11-1, with D perhaps TRBD1 (5 bases). The CDR3 consists of 16 residues. Germline CDR1 reads SGHAT; CDR2 reads FQDESV (reference sequence). With 5 bases removed from V and 0 bases from J, the gap between germline ends came to 16 bases. CDR3 nucleotides: TGTGCCAGCAGCCCGGACTGGGGGAAGGCTAACTATGGCTACACCTTC. Amino acid sequence: CASSPDWGKANYGYTF.

This clonotype was seen ten or more times. This chain joins TRBV12-3 or TRBV12-4 and TRBJ2-7, with D possibly being TRBD2 (5 bases). Trimming removed 5 bases from V and 1 base from J, with 21 bases in between. This CDR3 has 17 amino acids. CDR3 DNA sequence: TGTGCCAGCAGTGGGAGACGGATAGGGTACGGGTCCTACGAGCAGTACTTC. This sequence encodes CASSGRRIGYGSYEQYF.

This clonotype was counted ten times or more. The genes are TRBV30 and TRBJ1-4; TRBD1 might be the D (6 bases). Germline CDR1 GTSNPN, CDR2 SVGIG (reference sequence). The V gene lost 2 bases and the J gene lost 8 bases, with 15 bases spanning the gap. CDR3 length equals 14 residues. In DNA, the CDR3 is TGTGCCTGGAGTTCGTCAGGGGTAGGAGAAAAACTGTTTTTT. Protein sequence: CAWSSSGVGEKLFF. Full variable domain (missing parts from reference TRBV30 and TRBJ1-4): SQTIHQWPATLVQPVGSPLSLECTVEGTSNPNLYWYRQAAGRGLQLLFYSVGIGQISSEVPQNLSASRPQDRQFILSSKKLLLSDSGFYLCAWSSSGVGEKLFFGSGTQLSVL.

The gene calls are TRBV15 and TRBJ2-5; the D is unclear. V shed 0 bases and J shed 3 bases, with 8 bases lying between them. The CDR3 is 14 residues long. The germline V gene has CDR1 LNHNV and CDR2 YYDKDF (reference sequence). The CDR3 nucleotides are TGTGCCACCAGCAGAGATCCCTGGGAAGAGACCCAGTACTTC. It encodes CATSRDPWEETQYF.

This clonotype was observed at least ten times. V gene TRBV11-2 combines with J gene TRBJ2-5; 10 positions agree with TRBD2. The CDR3 totals 20 residues. Germline CDR1 and CDR2: SGHAT and FQNNGV. V trimming: 1 base; J trimming: 4 bases; junction bases outside the gene matches: 18. The CDR3 nucleotides are TGTGCCAGCAGCTTAGTTCCGCTAGCGGGGGCCACGCAATGGGGAGAGACCCAGTACTTC. It translates to CASSLVPLAGATQWGETQYF. Full variable domain (missing parts from reference TRBV11-2 and TRBJ2-5): EAGVAQSPRYKIIEKRQSVAFWCNPISGHATLYWYQQILGQGPKLLIQFQNNGVVDDSQLPKDRFSAERLKGVDSTLKIQPAKLEDSAVYLCASSLVPLAGATQWGETQYFGPGTRLLVL.

In its sample, this clonotype was seen many times. The chain has TRBV10-3 and TRBJ2-1; D is possibly TRBD1 (6 bases). The V and J ends lost 6 bases and 0 bases respectively, with 9 bases between them. The length of the CDR3 is 14 residues. Per the germline V gene, CDR1 is ENHRY and CDR2 is SYGVKD. CDR3 residues: CAIRGAVSYNEQFF. The CDR3 region has the DNA TGTGCCATCAGGGGGGCAGTCTCCTACAATGAGCAGTTCTTC.

The genes are TRBV28 and TRBJ2-7; weak D call: TRBD2 (6 bases). Germline V gene sequence: CDR1 MDHEN, CDR2 SYDVKM. Trimming took off 7 bases at V and 2 bases at J, with 27 bases between the two ends. The CDR3 has 18 residues. The CDR3 nucleotides are TGTGCCAGCAATTCCCGGGAGTCAAACAAGGGGAGAACCTACGAGCAGTACTTC. This codes for CASNSRESNKGRTYEQYF.

This clonotype was seen many times. The CDR3 DNA follows: TGTGCCAGCAGGGGCGGGCCCAACAATGAGCAGTTCTTC. The encoded protein is CASRGGPNNEQFF. V gene TRBV6-1 combines with J gene TRBJ2-1; maybe TRBD2 (5 bases). The CDR3 length is 13 residues. Germline V lookup: CDR1 MNHNS, CDR2 SASEGT. Trimming removed 6 bases from V and 5 bases from J, with 11 bases in between.

V gene TRBV20-1 combines with J gene TRBJ2-5, with D perhaps matching TRBD1 (7 bases). Trimming pared 0 bases from V and 5 bases from J, leaving 28 bases between. The CDR3 is 19 amino acids. CDR1 is DFQATT and CDR2 is SNEGSKA in the germline V gene (reference sequence). The CDR3 DNA reads as TGCAGTGCTAGAGATGAGGAGGGGGCAGCTAGCTGGTTGTGGGAGACCCAGTACTTC. It specifies CSARDEEGAASWLWETQYF.

V is TRBV5-1 and J is TRBJ2-3, with D possibly TRBD2 on 6 matching bases. The germline V gene encodes CDR1 SGHRS and CDR2 YFSETQ. The V end was cut by 8 bases, the J end by 6 bases, with 13 bases between. The CDR3 runs to 12 residues. As DNA, the CDR3 is TGCGCCAGTTATCTAGCGTCGGATACGCAGTATTTT. It translates to CASYLASDTQYF. Looking up the rest from reference TRBV5-1 and TRBJ2-3 gives the full variable domain: KAGVTQTPRYLIKTRGQQVTLSCSPISGHRSVSWYQQTPGQGLQFLFEYFSETQRNKGNFPGRFSGRQFSNSRSEMNVSTLELGDSALYLCASYLASDTQYFGPGTRLTVL.

This clonotype was picked up many times. This rearrangement joins TRBV20-1 to TRBJ1-2; the D is unclear. The CDR3 contains 13 residues. Germline lookup yields CDR1 DFQATT and CDR2 SNEGSKA (reference sequence). V gave up 0 bases and J gave up 2 bases, with 7 bases separating them. Written as DNA, the CDR3 is TGCAGTGCTAGAGAGCCCCTAAACTATGGCTACACCTTC. This sequence encodes CSAREPLNYGYTF.

This clonotype occurred many times. CDR3 in DNA: TGTGCCAGTAGCCAGGGACCGGGAAGGCTCGGCGAGCAGTACTTC. This encodes CASSQGPGRLGEQYF. The chain links TRBV19 to TRBJ2-7, with D perhaps given as TRBD1 or TRBD2 (5 bases each). Germline CDR1 reads LNHDA; CDR2 reads SQIVND (reference sequence). The CDR3 length is 15 residues. V was cut by 6 bases and J by 6 bases, with 21 bases left in between.

This clonotype was found many times. The chain employs TRBV4-2 and TRBJ1-1; 7 nucleotides match TRBD1. The J segment lost 0 bases and the V segment lost 3 bases, leaving 4 bases of the junction unmatched. Germline V gene lookup returns CDR1 LGHNA and CDR2 YNFKEQ. The CDR3 is made up of 15 amino acids. CDR3 protein: CASSHGTDMNTEAFF. CDR3 in DNA: TGTGCCAGCAGCCATGGGACAGATATGAACACTGAAGCTTTCTTT.

The table lists this clonotype with many counts. This chain connects TRBV6-1 to TRBJ1-5; D perhaps matches TRBD1 (5 bases). V was pared by 6 bases and J by 0 bases, with 18 bases between. This CDR3 has 17 residues. The germline V gene has CDR1 MNHNS and CDR2 SASEGT. CDR3 amino acids: CASSLRDSRNSNQPQHF. The CDR3 nucleotides are TGTGCCAGCAGCCTCCGGGACTCCCGTAATAGCAATCAGCCCCAGCATTTT.

In this sample, this clonotype turned up a few times. A read error may account for a junction end that differs from germline. The rearrangement links TRBV7-2 to TRBJ2-3, with 8 bases fitting TRBD2. The V gene's germline CDR1 is SGHTA and CDR2 FQGNSA. CDR3 size: 15 residues. The CDR3 spells CASTTLPAGADTRYF. The CDR3 DNA follows: TGTGCCAGCACTACCCTACCAGCGGGGGCAGATACGCGGTATTTT.

This clonotype was observed many times. V usage is TRBV28 and J usage is TRBJ2-5; 12 nucleotides match TRBD2. V lost 4 bases to trimming and J lost 5 bases; unmatched junction nucleotides: 5. CDR3 length equals 15 residues. The germline V gene encodes CDR1 MDHEN and CDR2 SYDVKM. In nucleotides, the CDR3 is TGTGCCAGCAGTTCACTAGCGGGAGGTGGGGAGACCCAGTACTTC. Amino acids: CASSSLAGGGETQYF. Combining the CDR3 with reference TRBV28 and TRBJ2-5 gives the whole variable domain DVKVTQSSRYLVKRTGEKVFLECVQDMDHENMFWYRQDPGLGLRLIYFSYDVKMKEKGDIPEGYSVSREKKERFSLILESASTNQTSMYLCASSSLAGGGETQYFGPGTRLLVL.

The rearrangement uses TRBV30 and TRBJ2-7, with 10 bases that match TRBD2. J gave up 7 bases and V 2 bases, and 8 bases lay outside the gene matches. This CDR3 has 14 amino acids. Germline assignment: CDR1 GTSNPN and CDR2 SVGIG (reference sequence). The DNA for the CDR3 is TGTGCCTGGAGTATTACTAGCGGGAAGGATGAGCAGTACTTC. This sequence encodes CAWSITSGKDEQYF.